This T cell receptor (beta chain) stems from a study of shared T cell receptors in the human thymus. TCRdb's table, derived via immunoSEQ multiplex PCR, lists solely in-frame clones and lacks some. This table has about 610,000 clones, approximately 87% appearing once. The CDR3 loop spans 16 amino acids. Trimming pared 4 bases from V and 4 bases from J, leaving 15 bases between. Germline loops: CDR1 SGHDT, CDR2 YYEEEE. These same records also appear under a second study, on human thymus T cells. That source notes: Both thymic and peripheral blood repertoires showed apparently biased V and J usage.

Sequences were obtained from thymocytes. The rearrangement uses TRBV5-6 and TRBJ2-6, with D possibly TRBD1 on 6 matching bases. This clonotype originated in a boy in the first two years of life with a congenital heart defect. CDR3 protein: CASSGTGNPGANVLTF. The CDR3 region has the DNA TGTGCCAGCAGCGGAACAGGGAACCCAGGGGCCAACGTCCTGACTTTC.